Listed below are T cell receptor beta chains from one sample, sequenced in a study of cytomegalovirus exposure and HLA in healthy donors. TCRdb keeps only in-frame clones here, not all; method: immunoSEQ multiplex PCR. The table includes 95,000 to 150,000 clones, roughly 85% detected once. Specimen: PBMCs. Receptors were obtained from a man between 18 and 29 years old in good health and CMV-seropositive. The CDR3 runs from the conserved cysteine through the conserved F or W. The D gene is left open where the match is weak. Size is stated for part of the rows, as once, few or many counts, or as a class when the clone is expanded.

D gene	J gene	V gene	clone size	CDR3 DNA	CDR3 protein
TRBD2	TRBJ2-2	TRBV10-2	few	TGCGCCAGCAGTGTGCCGGGGGGGCCCGACGGGGAGCTGTTTTTT	CASSVPGGPDGELFF
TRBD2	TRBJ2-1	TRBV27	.	TGTGCCAGCAGTTCCCCGACTCGCGGGGGGTGGGATGAGCAGTTCTTC	CASSSPTRGGWDEQFF
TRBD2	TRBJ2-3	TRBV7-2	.	TGTGCCAGCAGCTCGACTAGCGGGGACACAGATACGCAGTATTTT	CASSSTSGDTDTQYF
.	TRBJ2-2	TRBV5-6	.	TGTGCCAGCAGCTTGCCTAGCGAGAACACCGGGGAGCTGTTTTTT	CASSLPSENTGELFF
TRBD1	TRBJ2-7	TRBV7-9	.	TGTGCCAGCAGCGAGACAGGGAGCTCCTACGAGCAGTACTTC	CASSETGSSYEQYF
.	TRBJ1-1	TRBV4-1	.	TGCGCCAGCAGCCACCCCCGCGGTCAAGCTTTCTTT	CASSHPRGQAFF
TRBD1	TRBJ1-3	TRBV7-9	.	TGTTCCAGCAGTTTTCCGACAGGGGGATTGTCTGGAAACACCATATATTTT	CSSSFPTGGLSGNTIYF
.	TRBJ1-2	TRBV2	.	TGTGCCAGCAGTGAATTGAACAGGGCAGATGGCTACACCTTC	CASSELNRADGYTF
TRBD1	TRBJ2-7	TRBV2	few	TGTGCCAGCAGTCTGCAAGGGACAGCCCTCTACGAGCAGTACTTC	CASSLQGTALYEQYF
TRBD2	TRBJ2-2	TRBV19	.	TGTGCCAGTTCGGGATCTAGCGGGGGTCCTGGTACCGGGGAGCTGTTTTTT	CASSGSSGGPGTGELFF
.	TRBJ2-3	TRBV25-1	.	TGTGCCAGCAGTGTAGTGGTAGATACGCAGTATTTT	CASSVVVDTQYF
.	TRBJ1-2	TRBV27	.	TGTGCCAGCTTCCGGGGACAAAGCTACACCTTC	CASFRGQSYTF
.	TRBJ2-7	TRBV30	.	TGTGCTACCATCTTAGGGGGGGGCTATTACGAGCAGTACTTC	CATILGGGYYEQYF
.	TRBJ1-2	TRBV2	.	TGTGCCAGCAGTGAAGAGGGGTCTGGCTACACCTTC	CASSEEGSGYTF
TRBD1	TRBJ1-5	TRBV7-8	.	TGTGCCAGCAGCGAACAGGGGGGCAATCAGCCCCAGCATTTT	CASSEQGGNQPQHF
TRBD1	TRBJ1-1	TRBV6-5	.	TGTGCCAGCAGTTACGCCATTCAGGGGGGTACTGAAGCTTTCTTT	CASSYAIQGGTEAFF
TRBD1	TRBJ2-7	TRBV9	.	TGTGCCAGCAGCGTAGGGACGGGGACAGGGGTCATCGAGCAGTACTTC	CASSVGTGTGVIEQYF
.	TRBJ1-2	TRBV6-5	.	TGTGCCAGCAGTCCGCGGGGGAACACCTATGGCTACACCTTC	CASSPRGNTYGYTF
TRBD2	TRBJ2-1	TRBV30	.	TGTGGATGCGGGGGGAGCTCCTACAATGAGCAGTTCTTC	CGCGGSSYNEQFF
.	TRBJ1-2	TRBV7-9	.	TGTGCCAGCAGCTTAGAGGGCAGGGTGGGCTATGGCTACACCTTC	CASSLEGRVGYGYTF
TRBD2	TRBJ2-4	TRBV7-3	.	TGTGCCAGCAGCTTAATGAGCGGGGGGGCTGAGAACATTCAGTACTTC	CASSLMSGGAENIQYF
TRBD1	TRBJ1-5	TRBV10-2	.	TGCGCCAGCAGCCTACAGGGGAACAATCAGCCCCAGCATTTT	CASSLQGNNQPQHF
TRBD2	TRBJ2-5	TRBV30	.	TGTGCCTGGAGGGGGGCTGGCGGGGGGTTAGAGACCCAGTACTTC	CAWRGAGGGLETQYF
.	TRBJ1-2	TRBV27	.	TGTGCCAGCAGTCCTACTTCCAGGGCTAACTATGGCTACACCTTC	CASSPTSRANYGYTF
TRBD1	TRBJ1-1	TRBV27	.	TGTGCCAGCACCCCAGACAGGGTGGGAACTGAAGCTTTCTTT	CASTPDRVGTEAFF
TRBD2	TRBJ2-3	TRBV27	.	TGTGCCAGCAGTTTATATTCTCGGGGGGGTAGCACGGATACGCAGTATTTT	CASSLYSRGGSTDTQYF
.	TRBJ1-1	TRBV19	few	TGTGCCAGTAGTGTTTCCGGGACAATCACTGAAGCTTTCTTT	CASSVSGTITEAFF
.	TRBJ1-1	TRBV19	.	TGTGCCAGTAGAAAGGGAGGTGAAGCTTTCTTT	CASRKGGEAFF
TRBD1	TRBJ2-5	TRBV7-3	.	TGTGCCAGCAGCTTATTGGGACAGGGACAAGAGACCCAGTACTTC	CASSLLGQGQETQYF
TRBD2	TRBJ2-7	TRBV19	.	TGTGCCAGTAGTCCTGGACTAGCGGCGGTTTCCTACGAGCAGTACTTC	CASSPGLAAVSYEQYF
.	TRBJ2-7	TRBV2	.	TGTGCCAGCAGTGAAGCACCCACAGGTCTCGCCTACGAGCAGTACTTC	CASSEAPTGLAYEQYF
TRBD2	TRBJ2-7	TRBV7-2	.	TGTGCCAGCAGCAAGACGGGAGGTGGAGGCTCCTACGAGCAGTACTTC	CASSKTGGGGSYEQYF
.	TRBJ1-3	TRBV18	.	TGTGCCAGCTCACCACTGAGTACCTCGAGCTCTGGAAACACCATATATTTT	CASSPLSTSSSGNTIYF
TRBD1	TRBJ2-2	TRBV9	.	TGTGCCAGCAGCGACGGGACAGTTCCCACCGGGGAGCTGTTTTTT	CASSDGTVPTGELFF
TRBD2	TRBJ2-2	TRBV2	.	TGTGCCCCGCGGGGGATTTCGGGGTACACCGGGGAGCTGTTTTTT	CAPRGISGYTGELFF
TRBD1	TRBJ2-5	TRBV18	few	TGTGCCAGCTCGTCTGGACAGGGGGCACCAGAGACCCAGTACTTC	CASSSGQGAPETQYF
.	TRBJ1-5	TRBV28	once	TGTGCCAGCAGCCCCGGGATGAAGGGTCAGCCCCAGCATTTT	CASSPGMKGQPQHF
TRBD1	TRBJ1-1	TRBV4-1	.	TGCGCCAGCAGCGCCACAGGGGCCCCTACTGAAGCTTTCTTT	CASSATGAPTEAFF
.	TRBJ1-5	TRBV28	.	TGTGCCAGCAGTTTATCTAGGCAGGGCTATCAGCCCCAGCATTTT	CASSLSRQGYQPQHF
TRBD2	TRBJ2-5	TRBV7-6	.	TGTGCCAGCAGCTTTAGCGGGGGAGGAGAGACCCAGTACTTC	CASSFSGGGETQYF
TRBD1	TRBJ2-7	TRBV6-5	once	TGTGCCAGCAGCCAACAGGGGGGAACCTACGAGCAGTACTTC	CASSQQGGTYEQYF
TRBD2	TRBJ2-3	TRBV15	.	TGTGCCACCAGCCTGGGAGGGGAAACAGATACGCAGTATTTT	CATSLGGETDTQYF
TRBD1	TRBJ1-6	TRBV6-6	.	TGTGCCAGCAGAAACACAGGGGAGGCATCACCCCTCCACTTT	CASRNTGEASPLHF
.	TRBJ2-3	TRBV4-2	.	TGTGCCAGCAGCCAAGATGTTTACCAGCGGGGCACAGATACGCAGTATTTT	CASSQDVYQRGTDTQYF
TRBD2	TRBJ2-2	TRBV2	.	TGTGCCAGCAGTCCCTCTAGCGGGGGGGTGACCGGGGAGCTGTTTTTT	CASSPSSGGVTGELFF
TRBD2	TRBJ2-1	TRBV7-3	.	TGTGCCAGCAGCTTCGGGGGGGCAGGCGGTGAGCAGTTCTTC	CASSFGGAGGEQFF
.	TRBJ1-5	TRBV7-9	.	TGTGCCAGCAGCTTGACAGGCAGCAATCAGCCCCAGCATTTT	CASSLTGSNQPQHF
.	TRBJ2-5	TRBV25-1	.	TGTGCCAGCGAGGCATGGTTACAAGAGACCCAGTACTTC	CASEAWLQETQYF
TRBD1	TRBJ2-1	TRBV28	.	TGTGCCAGCAGTTCCGGGACAGGGGTGATGAATGAGCAGTTCTTC	CASSSGTGVMNEQFF
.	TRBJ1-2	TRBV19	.	TGTGCCAGTAGTATAAGTCAGACAGACGACTATGGCTACACCTTC	CASSISQTDDYGYTF
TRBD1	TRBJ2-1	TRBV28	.	TGTGCCAGCAGGGTCGACAGGGGGCCAAATGAGCAGTTCTTC	CASRVDRGPNEQFF
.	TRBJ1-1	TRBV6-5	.	TGTGCCAGCACCCGTCGCGGGGGCACTGAAGCTTTCTTT	CASTRRGGTEAFF
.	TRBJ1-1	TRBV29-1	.	TGCAGCGTTGCGTCGAACAGGGTGGGCACTGAAGCTTTCTTT	CSVASNRVGTEAFF
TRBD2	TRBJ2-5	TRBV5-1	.	TGCGCCAGCAGCCCAATAGCGGGGGCGGGGGAGACCCAGTACTTC	CASSPIAGAGETQYF